This T cell receptor (beta chain) was identified in a study of metastatic and nonmetastatic thyroid tumors. Across the study: Thyroid patients, malignant and benign, had repertoires compared across blood and tumor or nodule tissue. The study's findings and limits: When malignant thyroid tumors were compared with benign nodules, TCR beta diversity was reportedly significantly higher in the malignant tumors. This held in both blood and tumor samples.

Ahead of thyroid surgery, no patient had received treatment of any kind. From germline, CDR1 is SGHVS and CDR2 FNYEAQ. CDR3 length: 15 residues. V shed 4 bases and J shed 5 bases, with 17 bases lying between them. Original analysis: A distant-metastasis classifier for papillary thyroid cancer was built using CDR3 differences across clinicopathological groups. TCRdb re-called clones via MiXCR from the PCR reads. The V and J calls were not made by the authors but by TCRdb's processing. The data hold under 25,000 clones, with about a quarter observed a single time. In its sample, this clone was seen many times. Its antigen is as yet unknown.

Sequencing input: blood. The chain employs TRBV7-6 and TRBJ1-1, with no clear D. The clonotype was recovered from a male donor with papillary thyroid cancer or a benign thyroid nodule (not recorded which). Some clones in this sample may be carry-over from other donors' samples. The CDR3 DNA sequence: TGTGCCAGCAGCTACCTTGGGGTGGGTTCAACTGAAGCTTTCTTT. This codes for CASSYLGVGSTEAFF.